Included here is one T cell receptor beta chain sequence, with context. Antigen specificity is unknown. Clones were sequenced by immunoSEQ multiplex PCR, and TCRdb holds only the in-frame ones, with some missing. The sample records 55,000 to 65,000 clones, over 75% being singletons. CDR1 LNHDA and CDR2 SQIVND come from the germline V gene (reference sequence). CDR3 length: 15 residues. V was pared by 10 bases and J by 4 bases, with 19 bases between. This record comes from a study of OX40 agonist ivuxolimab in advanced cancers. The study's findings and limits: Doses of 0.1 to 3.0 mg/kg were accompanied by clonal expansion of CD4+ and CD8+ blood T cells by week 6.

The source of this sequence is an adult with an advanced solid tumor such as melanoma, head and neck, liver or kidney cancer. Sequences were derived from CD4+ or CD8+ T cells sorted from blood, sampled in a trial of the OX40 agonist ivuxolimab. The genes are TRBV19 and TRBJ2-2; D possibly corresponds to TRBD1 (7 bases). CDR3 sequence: CATQSRQGGTGELFF. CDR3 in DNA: TGTGCCACCCAGAGTCGACAGGGAGGCACCGGGGAGCTGTTTTTT. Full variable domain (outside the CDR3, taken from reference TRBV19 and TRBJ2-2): DGGITQSPKYLFRKEGQNVTLSCEQNLNHDAMYWYRQDPGQGLRLIYYSQIVNDFQKGDIAEGYSVSREKKESFPLTVTSAQKNPTAFYLCATQSRQGGTGELFFGEGSRLTVL.